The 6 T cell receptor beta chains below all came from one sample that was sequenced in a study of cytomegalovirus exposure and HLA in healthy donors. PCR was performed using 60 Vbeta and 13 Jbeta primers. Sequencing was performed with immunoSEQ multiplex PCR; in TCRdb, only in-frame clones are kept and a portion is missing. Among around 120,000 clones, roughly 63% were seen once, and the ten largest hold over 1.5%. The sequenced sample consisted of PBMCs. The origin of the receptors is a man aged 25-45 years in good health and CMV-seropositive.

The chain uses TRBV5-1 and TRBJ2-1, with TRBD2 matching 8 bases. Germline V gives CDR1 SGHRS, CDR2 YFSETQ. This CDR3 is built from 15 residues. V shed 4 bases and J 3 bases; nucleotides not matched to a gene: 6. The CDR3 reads CASSPREGLYNEQFF. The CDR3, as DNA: TGCGCCAGCAGCCCCCGGGAGGGCCTCTACAATGAGCAGTTCTTC.

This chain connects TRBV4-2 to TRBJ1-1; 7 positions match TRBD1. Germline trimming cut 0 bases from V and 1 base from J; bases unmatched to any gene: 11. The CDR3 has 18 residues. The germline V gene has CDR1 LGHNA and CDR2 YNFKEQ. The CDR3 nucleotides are TGTGCCAGCAGCCAAGATGGGCGACAGGGCATGGGGAACACTGAAGCTTTCTTT. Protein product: CASSQDGRQGMGNTEAFF.

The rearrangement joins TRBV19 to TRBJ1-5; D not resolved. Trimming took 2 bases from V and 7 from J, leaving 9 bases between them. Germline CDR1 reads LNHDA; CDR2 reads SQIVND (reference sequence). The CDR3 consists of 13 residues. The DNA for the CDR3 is TGTGCCAGTAGTATAAGCCCGGTCCAGCCCCAGCATTTT. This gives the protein CASSISPVQPQHF. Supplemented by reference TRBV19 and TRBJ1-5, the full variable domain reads DGGITQSPKYLFRKEGQNVTLSCEQNLNHDAMYWYRQDPGQGLRLIYYSQIVNDFQKGDIAEGYSVSREKKESFPLTVTSAQKNPTAFYLCASSISPVQPQHFGDGTRLSIL.

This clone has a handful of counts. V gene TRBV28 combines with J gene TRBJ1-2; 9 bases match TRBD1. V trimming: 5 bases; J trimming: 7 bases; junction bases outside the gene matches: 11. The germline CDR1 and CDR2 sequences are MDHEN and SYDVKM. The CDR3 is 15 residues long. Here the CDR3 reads CASSPLGQGGPGYTF. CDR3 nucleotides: TGTGCCAGCAGTCCCTTGGGACAGGGAGGGCCTGGCTACACCTTC.

The CDR3 bases are TGTGCCAGCAGCCCACGGACTAGCGCAAATGAGCAGTTCTTC. This codes for CASSPRTSANEQFF. The rearrangement links TRBV7-3 to TRBJ2-1; 9 bases fit TRBD2. Unmatched junction bases numbered 6, after V lost 5 bases and J lost 7 bases. The germline CDR1 and CDR2 sequences are SGHTA and FQGTGA. The CDR3 is made up of 14 amino acids. Variable domain in full (rest from reference TRBV7-3 and TRBJ2-1): GAGVSQTPSNKVTEKGKYVELRCDPISGHTALYWYRQSLGQGPEFLIYFQGTGAADDSGLPNDRFFAVRPEGSVSTLKIQRTERGDSAVYLCASSPRTSANEQFFGPGTRLTVL.

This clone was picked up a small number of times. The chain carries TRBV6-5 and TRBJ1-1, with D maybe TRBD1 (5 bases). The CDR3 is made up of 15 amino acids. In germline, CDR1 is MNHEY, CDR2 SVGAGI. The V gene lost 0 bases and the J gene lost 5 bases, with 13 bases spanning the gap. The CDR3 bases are TGTGCCAGCAGTTACTCCGCCGGGGGAGGGACTGAAGCTTTCTTT. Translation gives CASSYSAGGGTEAFF.